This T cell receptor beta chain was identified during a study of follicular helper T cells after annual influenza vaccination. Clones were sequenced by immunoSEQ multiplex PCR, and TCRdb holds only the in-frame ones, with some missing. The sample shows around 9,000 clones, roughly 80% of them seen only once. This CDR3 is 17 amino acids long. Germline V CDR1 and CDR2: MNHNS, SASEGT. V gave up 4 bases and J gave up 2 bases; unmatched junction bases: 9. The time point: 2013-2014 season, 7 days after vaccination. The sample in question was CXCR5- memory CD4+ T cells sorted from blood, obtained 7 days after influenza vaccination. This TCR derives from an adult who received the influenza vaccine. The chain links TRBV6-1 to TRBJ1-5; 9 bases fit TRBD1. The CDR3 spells CASSATGGTQGNQPQHF. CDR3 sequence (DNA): TGTGCCAGCAGTGCCACAGGGGGCACCCAAGGCAATCAGCCCCAGCATTTT.